This TCR beta chain was captured by sequencing in a study of shared clonotypes between healthy human individuals. CD4+ cells yielded CD45RA+ naive and CD45RA-negative memory subsets. Remarks on this clone: The antigen is unknown.

Study-wide findings and caveats: Sharing across a few donors was seen in approximately 5.2% of naive CD4 clonotypes. In general, naive subsets displayed greater estimated richness than memory subsets did. Rarefaction showed that sequencing of sorted subsets was incomplete (despite large depth).

Germline CDR1 MNHNS, CDR2 SASEGT. With 8 bases clipped from V and 2 bases from J, the junction kept 11 bases outside the gene matches. This CDR3 has 15 residues. Libraries were prepared by immunoSEQ multiplex PCR; TCRdb keeps only in-frame clonotypes and omits some of them. The sample carries more than 2 million clones, around 95% recorded once. The chain has TRBV6-1 and TRBJ1-2; 7 nucleotides line up with TRBD1. This clonotype was sampled from a man aged 18 to 35 in good health. Sequencing used naive CD4+ T cells sorted from blood. Indicated subset: CD45RA+ positively selected. This CDR3 reads CASVGQNRPNYGYTF. The CDR3, as DNA: TGTGCCAGCGTGGGACAGAATCGCCCAAACTATGGCTACACCTTC.